Below are 14 T cell receptor beta chains sequenced from a single sample in a study of vaccination effects on CD4 cells after COVID-19. TCRdb's table, derived via immunoSEQ multiplex PCR, lists solely in-frame clones and lacks some. The profile shows 25,000 or so clones, 73% of them singletons. Before sequencing, viral peptide pools were used by the ViraFEST assay to expand antigen-specific CD4+ T cells. Cells that had been cultured for less than eleven days were the source of isolated CD4+ T cells. Vaccine administered to participants consisted of two doses of either BNT162b2 or mRNA-1273. These TCRs are of unknown antigen specificity. Sequencing was performed on CD4+ T cells from PBMCs cultured with SARS-CoV-2 spike peptides, taken after COVID-19 vaccination. Every receptor here comes from a human donor who received a COVID-19 vaccine.

This chain uses TRBV7-2 with TRBJ2-1; D gene uncertain. Trimming removed 2 bases at V and 5 bases at J, with 7 bases between. The CDR3 runs to 13 residues. Germline CDR1 SGHTA, CDR2 FQGNSA. The CDR3 nucleotides read TGTGCCAGCAGCTTAACCTCTGACAATGAGCAGTTCTTC. Protein sequence: CASSLTSDNEQFF.

This clone is medium-sized (0.01 to 0.1%) in the sample. The chain combines TRBV7-9 with TRBJ1-2, with 10 bases identical to TRBD1. The germline CDR1 and CDR2 sequences are SEHNR and FQNEAQ (reference sequence). The CDR3 is 14 residues long. V lost 6 bases and J lost 4; bases outside the gene matches: 5. This CDR3 reads CASRLGTGAYGYTF. CDR3 nucleotides: TGTGCCAGCAGACTCGGGACAGGGGCCTATGGCTACACCTTC.

The table lists this clone with a few counts. This rearrangement joins TRBV5-1 to TRBJ2-5, with D unresolved. V was cut by 3 bases and J by 5 bases, with 14 bases left in between. CDR3 length: 14 amino acids. Looked up from germline, CDR1 is SGHRS and CDR2 is YFSETQ. CDR3 DNA: TGCGCCAGCAGCTCAACGGGCGGAACTGAGACCCAGTACTTC. It yields the protein CASSSTGGTETQYF.

The gene calls are TRBV11-2 and TRBJ2-3, with D possibly being TRBD1 (6 bases). The V and J ends lost 0 bases and 9 bases respectively, with 16 bases between them. CDR1 SGHAT and CDR2 FQNNGV come from the germline V gene. The length of the CDR3 is 15 residues. As DNA, the CDR3 is TGTGCCAGCAGCTTAGAAGGGGGAGTGGGGGCGACGCAGTATTTT. This sequence encodes CASSLEGGVGATQYF.

The chain couples TRBV5-6 to TRBJ2-5, with 13 bases matching TRBD2. The germline V gene encodes CDR1 SGHDT and CDR2 YYEEEE. This CDR3 contains 14 residues. The V segment lost 4 bases and the J segment 5 bases; nucleotides outside the gene matches: 2. CDR3 in DNA: TGTGCCAGCAGCCGGACTAGCGGGAGTGAGACCCAGTACTTC. It codes for CASSRTSGSETQYF. The entire variable domain, with the rest obtained from reference TRBV5-6 and TRBJ2-5, is as follows: DAGVTQSPTHLIKTRGQQVTLRCSPKSGHDTVSWYQQALGQGPQFIFQYYEEEERQRGNFPDRFSGHQFPNYSSELNVNALLLGDSALYLCASSRTSGSETQYFGPGTRLLVL.

This chain connects TRBV11-2 to TRBJ2-3; no reliable D call. The CDR3 runs 14 residues. V shed 0 bases and J shed 8 bases, with 12 bases lying between them. CDR1 is SGHAT and CDR2 is FQNNGV in the germline V gene. The CDR3 loop is CASSLDPQLATQYF. CDR3 bases: TGTGCCAGCAGCTTAGATCCCCAGTTGGCTACGCAGTATTTT.

The rearrangement joins TRBV7-7 to TRBJ2-5; weak D call: TRBD1 (6 bases). Trimming left V 4 bases short and J 5 bases short, with 26 bases between. Germline CDR1 and CDR2: SSHAT and FNYEAQ (reference sequence). The CDR3 is made up of 18 amino acids. The CDR3 loop is CASSSGRLVRGTLETQYF. In DNA form, the CDR3 reads TGTGCCAGCAGCTCAGGTCGGCTGGTGAGGGGGACATTGGAGACCCAGTACTTC. Drawing the rest from reference TRBV7-7 and TRBJ2-5, the complete variable domain is GAGVSQSPRYKVTKRGQDVTLRCDPISSHATLYWYQQALGQGPEFLTYFNYEAQPDKSGLPSDRFSAERPEGSISTLTIQRTEQRDSAMYRCASSSGRLVRGTLETQYFGPGTRLLVL.

This sequence joins TRBV2 and TRBJ2-1; 8 bases align to TRBD2. V dropped 5 bases and J dropped 2; count of bases not matched to a gene: 5. CDR1 SNHLY and CDR2 FYNNEI come from the germline V gene. The CDR3 totals 15 residues. The CDR3 region is CASSSAGEAYNEQFF. Here the CDR3 DNA reads TGTGCCAGCAGTTCAGCGGGGGAGGCCTACAATGAGCAGTTCTTC.

J is TRBJ1-3 and V is TRBV7-9; no clear D gene. The ends were cut back, 4 bases at V and 0 bases at J, with 7 bases in the middle. This CDR3 comprises 14 residues. Germline CDR1 reads SEHNR; CDR2 reads FQNEAQ (reference sequence). The CDR3 reads CASSSGPSGNTIYF. In DNA, the CDR3 is TGTGCCAGCAGCTCCGGGCCCTCTGGAAACACCATATATTTT.

V and J are TRBV2 and TRBJ2-5; D is possibly TRBD2 (7 bases). The CDR3 is 15 residues long. With 6 bases removed from V and 2 bases from J, the gap between germline ends came to 16 bases. Germline CDR1 is SNHLY and CDR2 is FYNNEI. The CDR3, as DNA: TGTGCCAGCAGCCTACGGGGGGCGATACAAGAGACCCAGTACTTC. This gives the protein CASSLRGAIQETQYF.

The sample holds a few counts of this clone. The V and J genes are TRBV19 and TRBJ2-4, with D perhaps given as TRBD1 or TRBD2 (5 bases each). This CDR3 has 18 residues. Germline CDR1 and CDR2: LNHDA and SQIVND (reference sequence). With 2 bases removed from V and 0 bases from J, the gap between germline ends came to 17 bases. CDR3 bases: TGTGCCAGTAGTATATTGGGGCAGCGGACTCTAGCCAAAAACATTCAGTACTTC. Residues: CASSILGQRTLAKNIQYF.

This rearrangement joins TRBV6-5 to TRBJ1-2; unclear D gene. Germline V gene data show CDR1 as MNHEY and CDR2 as SVGAGI. The CDR3 loop spans 13 amino acids. V was clipped by 0 bases and J by 7 bases, with 9 bases between them. The CDR3 sequence is CASSYSAGFGYTF. DNA for the CDR3: TGTGCCAGCAGTTACTCGGCGGGTTTTGGCTACACCTTC.

This chain connects TRBV15 to TRBJ2-1, with D uncertain. CDR1 is LNHNV, CDR2 YYDKDF, per germline (reference sequence). This CDR3 has 14 amino acids. Trimming took 0 bases from V and 10 from J, leaving 13 bases between them. The CDR3, as DNA: TGTGCCACCAGCAGAGATCGGTCCCGGCGAGAGCAGTTCTTC. Amino acid sequence: CATSRDRSRREQFF.

The rearrangement uses TRBV12-3 or TRBV12-4 and TRBJ2-3; 8 bases are shared with TRBD2. V was pared by 6 bases and J by 3 bases, with 2 bases of the junction left unmatched. This CDR3 comprises 13 residues. This chain's CDR3 is CASRTGGTDTQYF. In DNA form, the CDR3 reads TGTGCCAGCAGAACGGGGGGGACAGATACGCAGTATTTT.